The rows below give T cell receptor beta chains drawn from one sample of a study of OX40 agonist ivuxolimab in advanced cancers. Libraries were prepared by immunoSEQ multiplex PCR; TCRdb keeps only in-frame clonotypes and omits some of them. The data show about 70,000 clones, with almost 90% seen just once and 2% to 2.5% held by the top ten. The source was CD4+ or CD8+ T cells sorted from blood, collected in a trial of the OX40 agonist ivuxolimab. The receptors shown here come from an adult with an advanced solid tumor such as melanoma, head and neck, liver or kidney cancer. Each CDR3 is given with its conserved first and last residue. D genes are given only for firm matches. Clone size, where shown, is once, few, many, or a class for clones that have expanded.

v_gene	d_gene	abundance	j_gene	CDR3nt	CDR3aa
TRBV27	TRBD1	NA	TRBJ1-2	TGTGCCAGCAGTACCGGGACAGGGGGCCCTGGCTACACCTTC	CASSTGTGGPGYTF
TRBV2	NA	NA	TRBJ1-2	TGTGCCAGCAGTAGGGAGGCCTATGGCTACACCTTC	CASSREAYGYTF
TRBV11-2	TRBD1	NA	TRBJ1-5	TGTGCCAGCAGCCCACCTCCGACAGGGCAGAATGGCAATCAGCCCCAGCATTTT	CASSPPPTGQNGNQPQHF
TRBV9	NA	NA	TRBJ1-2	TGTGCCAGCAGCGTAGAAGGTAGAAACTATGGCTACACCTTC	CASSVEGRNYGYTF
TRBV2	TRBD2	NA	TRBJ2-2	TGTGCCAGCAGTGATCGGGGGGGAACCGGGGAGCTGTTTTTT	CASSDRGGTGELFF
TRBV2	NA	NA	TRBJ1-5	TGTGCCAGCAGTGAACTAGGGGCCGGGAGCAATCAGCCCCAGCATTTT	CASSELGAGSNQPQHF
TRBV20-1	TRBD2	NA	TRBJ2-7	TGCAGTGCTAGCTCCGGGACTAGCTTCTGGTTC	CSASSGTSFWF
TRBV30	NA	NA	TRBJ2-3	TGTGCCTGGAGTGAACAGCAGCTGGATACGCAGTATTTT	CAWSEQQLDTQYF
TRBV9	NA	NA	TRBJ2-3	TGTGCCAGCAGCTGGGAAGGAGATACGCAGTATTTT	CASSWEGDTQYF
TRBV15	NA	NA	TRBJ2-7	TGTGCCACCAGCAGAGATTTGAACTCCCCCTCTGAGCAGTACTTC	CATSRDLNSPSEQYF
TRBV15	NA	NA	TRBJ2-5	TGTGCCACCAGGGACCGGACCCAGGAGACCCAGTACTTC	CATRDRTQETQYF
TRBV19	NA	NA	TRBJ2-2	TGTGCCAGTAGCCAACAGGGCCAGAAGACCGGGGAGCTGTTTTTT	CASSQQGQKTGELFF
TRBV11-3	TRBD2	NA	TRBJ2-5	TGTGCCAGCAGCTTAGGCAGATCTAGCGGGGACCAAGAGACCCAGTACTTC	CASSLGRSSGDQETQYF
TRBV28	NA	once	TRBJ1-1	TGTGCCAGCAGTTCCCAGCTGGGGACCAGTGGCACTGAAGCTTTCTTT	CASSSQLGTSGTEAFF
TRBV11-2	NA	NA	TRBJ2-3	TGTGCCAGCAGCCGATTTGCGGGTACGCAGTATTTT	CASSRFAGTQYF
TRBV28	NA	NA	TRBJ2-7	TGTGCCAGCTTATCTCAGAGGACAGCTACCTACGAGCAGTACTTC	CASLSQRTATYEQYF
TRBV5-8	NA	NA	TRBJ2-1	TGTGCCAGCAGCGTGGACGGGTACAATGAGCAGTTCTTC	CASSVDGYNEQFF
TRBV6-6	TRBD2	NA	TRBJ2-7	TGTGCCACCAGGGGTCCGGGACTAGCGAGCTACGAGCAGTACTTC	CATRGPGLASYEQYF
TRBV5-6	NA	NA	TRBJ2-5	TGTGCCAGCAGCACGACTAGAGGCCTCCAAGAGACCCAGTACTTC	CASSTTRGLQETQYF
TRBV9	NA	NA	TRBJ2-3	TGTGCCAGCAGCGGTAACACAGATACGCAGTATTTT	CASSGNTDTQYF
TRBV30	TRBD1	NA	TRBJ2-1	TGTGCCTGGCAAAAGGGACAGGCATACAATGAGCAGTTCTTC	CAWQKGQAYNEQFF
TRBV4-2	NA	NA	TRBJ2-5	TGTGCCAGCAGCCAAGAGTCGGGGGGCCAAGGGGAGACCCAGTACTTC	CASSQESGGQGETQYF
TRBV6-5	NA	NA	TRBJ2-7	TGTGCCAGCAGTTACAAAGGACCTTCCTACGAGCAGTACTTC	CASSYKGPSYEQYF
TRBV5-1	NA	few	TRBJ2-7	TGCGCCAGCAGCTTTCTGCAGGGGTCCGCCTACGAGCAGTACTTC	CASSFLQGSAYEQYF
TRBV30	NA	NA	TRBJ1-5	TGTGCCTGGAGTCCGGGGGCCAGTTCGACCCAGCATTTT	CAWSPGASSTQHF
TRBV2	NA	few	TRBJ1-1	TGTGCCAGCAGTGGAGCCAGGGGTGACACTGAAGCTTTCTTT	CASSGARGDTEAFF
TRBV19	NA	NA	TRBJ2-1	TGTGCCAGTAGTATAGATCGGGGGAATGAGCAGTTCTTC	CASSIDRGNEQFF
TRBV5-1	NA	NA	TRBJ2-3	TGCGCCAGCAGCTTACAGGGATTATGGACAGATACGCAGTATTTT	CASSLQGLWTDTQYF
TRBV18	NA	few	TRBJ2-3	TGTGCCAGCTCAAACCGCAGACAGAGCACAGATACGCAGTATTTT	CASSNRRQSTDTQYF
TRBV6-5	NA	NA	TRBJ1-4	TGTGCCAGCAGTTACGGGAGAATTGGGGAAAAACTGTTTTTT	CASSYGRIGEKLFF
TRBV5-1	TRBD2	NA	TRBJ2-5	TGCGCCAGCAGCTTCTATTTCCTAGCGGGAGGTGGGGGCCAAGAGACCCAGTACTTC	CASSFYFLAGGGGQETQYF
TRBV18	TRBD1	NA	TRBJ1-1	TGTGCCAGCTCACCAGGACAGGGGAGAGCTTTCTTT	CASSPGQGRAFF
TRBV13	NA	NA	TRBJ2-6	TGTGCCAGCAGCCGAAGGGTCTCTGGGGCCAACGTCCTGACTTTC	CASSRRVSGANVLTF
TRBV5-6	NA	NA	TRBJ1-4	TGTGCCAGCAGCCCGTCGTCAGGGTGGGGTGAAAAACTGTTTTTT	CASSPSSGWGEKLFF
TRBV19	NA	NA	TRBJ2-7	TGTGCCAGTAATTGCGGCGTATACGAGCAGTACTTC	CASNCGVYEQYF
TRBV6-1	TRBD1	once	TRBJ1-2	TGTGCCAGCAGGCGGGACAGGGACAACTATGGCTACACCTTC	CASRRDRDNYGYTF
TRBV19	TRBD1	NA	TRBJ1-1	TGTGCCAGTAGAGACTCCGGACAGGGGAACACTGAAGCTTTCTTT	CASRDSGQGNTEAFF
TRBV7-6	NA	once	TRBJ1-2	TGTGCCAGCAGCCCATCCGGGGGTGACTATGGCTACACCTTC	CASSPSGGDYGYTF
TRBV19	TRBD1	once	TRBJ1-3	TGTGCCAGTAGTCCCTGGACAGGACCCTCTGGAAACACCATATATTTT	CASSPWTGPSGNTIYF
TRBV4-1	NA	NA	TRBJ1-4	TGCGCCAGCAGCCAATCCCGGACCCCCACAACTAATGAAAAACTGTTTTTT	CASSQSRTPTTNEKLFF
TRBV14	TRBD2	NA	TRBJ2-1	TGTGCCAGCAGCCTCATGCTAGCGGTCAATGAGCAGTTCTTC	CASSLMLAVNEQFF
TRBV28	NA	NA	TRBJ2-7	TGTGCCAGCAGTATAACAGGGTACGAGACCCACGAGCAGTACTTC	CASSITGYETHEQYF
TRBV14	NA	once	TRBJ2-7	TGTGCCAGCAGCCCTCGCCCCTCCTACGAGCAGTACTTC	CASSPRPSYEQYF
TRBV5-1	NA	NA	TRBJ2-3	TGCGCCAGCAGCCCGACGGGAATTAGCACAGATACGCAGTATTTT	CASSPTGISTDTQYF
TRBV6-1	NA	NA	TRBJ1-6	TGTGCCAGCAGGGGGGCCCGGGGCTCACCCCTCCACTTT	CASRGARGSPLHF
TRBV5-6	NA	once	TRBJ2-3	TGTGCCAGCTGCTTGGGCGCTCACACAGATACGCAGTATTTT	CASCLGAHTDTQYF
TRBV23-1	NA	few	TRBJ2-5	TGCGCCAGCAGTCAAACGCGGCAAGAGACCCAGTACTTC	CASSQTRQETQYF
TRBV18	NA	NA	TRBJ2-1	TGTGCCAGCTCACAGGGTAATGAGCAGTTCTTC	CASSQGNEQFF
TRBV28	TRBD2	NA	TRBJ2-7	TGTGCCGTGCGGGAGACCAGCTACGAGCAGTACTTC	CAVRETSYEQYF
TRBV5-1	NA	NA	TRBJ2-3	TGCGCCAGCAGCTTGGGTAGCACAGATACGCAGTATTTT	CASSLGSTDTQYF
TRBV21-1	NA	NA	TRBJ2-7	TGTGCCAGCAGGAGGCCGACGAGCGGACGACGCTCCTACGAGCAGTACTTC	CASRRPTSGRRSYEQYF
TRBV10-2	TRBD2	NA	TRBJ2-1	TGCGCCAGCAGTCCGGGACTAGCGTCCCTTAATGAGCAGTTCTTC	CASSPGLASLNEQFF
TRBV9	NA	NA	TRBJ2-7	TGTGCCCGCACCGGCAGGACTACCTACGAGCAGTACTTC	CARTGRTTYEQYF
TRBV4-2	NA	NA	TRBJ1-1	TGTGCCAGCAGCCAAGATAGAACAGCCATGAACACTGAAGCTTTCTTT	CASSQDRTAMNTEAFF